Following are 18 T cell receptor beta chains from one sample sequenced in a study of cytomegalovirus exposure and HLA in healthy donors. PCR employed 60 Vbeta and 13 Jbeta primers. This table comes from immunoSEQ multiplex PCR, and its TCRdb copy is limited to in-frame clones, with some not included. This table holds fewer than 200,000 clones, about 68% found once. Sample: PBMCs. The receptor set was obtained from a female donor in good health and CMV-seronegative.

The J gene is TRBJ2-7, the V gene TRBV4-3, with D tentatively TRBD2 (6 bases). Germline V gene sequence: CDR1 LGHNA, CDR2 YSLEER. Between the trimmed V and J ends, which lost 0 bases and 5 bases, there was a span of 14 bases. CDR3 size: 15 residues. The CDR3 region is CASSQEVGGTHEQYF. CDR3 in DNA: TGCGCCAGCAGCCAAGAAGTCGGAGGGACCCACGAGCAGTACTTC.

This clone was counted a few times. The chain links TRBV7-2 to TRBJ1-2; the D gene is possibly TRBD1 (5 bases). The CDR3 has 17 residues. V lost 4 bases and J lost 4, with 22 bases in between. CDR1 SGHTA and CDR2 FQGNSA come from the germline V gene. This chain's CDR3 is CASSYQGTTSKSYGYTF. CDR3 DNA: TGTGCCAGCAGCTACCAGGGCACGACCTCCAAGTCCTATGGCTACACCTTC. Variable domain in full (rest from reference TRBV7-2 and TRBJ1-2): GAGVSQSPSNKVTEKGKDVELRCDPISGHTALYWYRQSLGQGLEFLIYFQGNSAPDKSGLPSDRFSAERTGGSVSTLTIQRTQQEDSAVYLCASSYQGTTSKSYGYTFGSGTRLTVV.

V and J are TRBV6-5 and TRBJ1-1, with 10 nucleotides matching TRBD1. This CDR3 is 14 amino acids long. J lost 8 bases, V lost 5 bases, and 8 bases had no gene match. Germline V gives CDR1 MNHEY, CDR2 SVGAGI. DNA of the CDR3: TGTGCCAGCAGTGACCGAAGGACAGGGGGAGAAGCTTTCTTT. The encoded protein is CASSDRRTGGEAFF.

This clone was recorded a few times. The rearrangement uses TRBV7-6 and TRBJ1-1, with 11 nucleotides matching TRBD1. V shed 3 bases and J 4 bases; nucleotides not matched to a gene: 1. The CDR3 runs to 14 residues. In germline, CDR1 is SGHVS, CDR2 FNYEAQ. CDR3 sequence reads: CASSFGTGGTEAFF. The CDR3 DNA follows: TGTGCCAGCAGCTTCGGGACAGGGGGCACTGAAGCTTTCTTT.

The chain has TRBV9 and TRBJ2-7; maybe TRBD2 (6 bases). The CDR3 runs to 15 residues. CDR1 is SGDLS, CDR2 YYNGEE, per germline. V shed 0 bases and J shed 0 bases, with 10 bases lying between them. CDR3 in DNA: TGTGCCAGCAGCGTAGTACCGACTAGCTCCTACGAGCAGTACTTC. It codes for CASSVVPTSSYEQYF.

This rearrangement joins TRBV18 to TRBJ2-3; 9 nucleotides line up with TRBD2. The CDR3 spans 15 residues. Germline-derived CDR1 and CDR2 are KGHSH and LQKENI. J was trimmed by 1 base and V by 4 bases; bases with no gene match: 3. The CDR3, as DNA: TGTGCCAGCTCACTTAGGACTAGCGGCACAGATACGCAGTATTTT. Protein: CASSLRTSGTDTQYF. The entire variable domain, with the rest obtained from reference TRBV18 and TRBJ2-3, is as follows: NAGVMQNPRHLVRRRGQEARLRCSPMKGHSHVYWYRQLPEEGLKFMVYLQKENIIDESGMPKERFSAEFPKEGPSILRIQQVVRGDSAAYFCASSLRTSGTDTQYFGPGTRLTVL.

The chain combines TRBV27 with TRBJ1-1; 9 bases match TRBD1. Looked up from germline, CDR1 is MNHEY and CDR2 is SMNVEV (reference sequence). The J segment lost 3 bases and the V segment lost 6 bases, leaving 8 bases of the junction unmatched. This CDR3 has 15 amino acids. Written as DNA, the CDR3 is TGTGCCAGCAGCGGATTACAGGGGGCCGACACTGAAGCTTTCTTT. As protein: CASSGLQGADTEAFF.

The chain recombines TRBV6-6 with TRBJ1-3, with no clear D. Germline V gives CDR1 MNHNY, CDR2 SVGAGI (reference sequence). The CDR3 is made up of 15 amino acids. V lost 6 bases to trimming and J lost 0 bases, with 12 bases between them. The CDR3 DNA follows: TGTGCCAGCAGCCCATACACGATCTCTGGAAACACCATATATTTT. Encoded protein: CASSPYTISGNTIYF.

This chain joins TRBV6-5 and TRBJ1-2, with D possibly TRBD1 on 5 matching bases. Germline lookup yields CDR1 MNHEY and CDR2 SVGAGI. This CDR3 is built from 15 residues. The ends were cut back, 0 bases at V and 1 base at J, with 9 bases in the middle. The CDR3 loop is CASSYSGRVNYGYTF. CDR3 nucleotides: TGTGCCAGCAGTTACTCGGGCAGGGTTAACTATGGCTACACCTTC.

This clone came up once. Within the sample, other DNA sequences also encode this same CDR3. The CDR3 is CASSMKGDTEAFF. CDR3 in DNA: TGTGCCAGTAGTATGAAAGGGGACACTGAAGCTTTCTTT. V and J are TRBV19 and TRBJ1-1, with a possible D match to TRBD1 (5 bases). V gave up 3 bases and J gave up 3 bases, with 8 bases separating them. CDR3 length equals 13 residues. CDR1 and CDR2 from the germline V gene are LNHDA and SQIVND (reference sequence).

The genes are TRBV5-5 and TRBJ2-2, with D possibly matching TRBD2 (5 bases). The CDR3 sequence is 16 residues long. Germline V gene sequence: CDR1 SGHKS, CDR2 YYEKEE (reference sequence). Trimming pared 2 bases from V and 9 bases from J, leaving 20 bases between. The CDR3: CASSFSLGNPSRELFF. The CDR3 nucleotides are TGTGCCAGCAGCTTCTCGCTCGGGAACCCCAGTAGGGAGCTGTTTTTT.

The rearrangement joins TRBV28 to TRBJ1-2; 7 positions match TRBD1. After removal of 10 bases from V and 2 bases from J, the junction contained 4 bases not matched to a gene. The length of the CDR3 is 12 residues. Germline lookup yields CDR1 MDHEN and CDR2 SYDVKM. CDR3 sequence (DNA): TGTGCCACGTGGGGACAGAACTATGGCTACACCTTC. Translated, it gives CATWGQNYGYTF.

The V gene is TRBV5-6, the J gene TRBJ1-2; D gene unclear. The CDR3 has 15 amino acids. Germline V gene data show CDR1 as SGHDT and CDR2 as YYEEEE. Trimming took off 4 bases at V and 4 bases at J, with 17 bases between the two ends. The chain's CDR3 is CASSLSTGNFYGYTF. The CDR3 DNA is TGTGCCAGCAGCCTCTCAACGGGGAACTTCTATGGCTACACCTTC.

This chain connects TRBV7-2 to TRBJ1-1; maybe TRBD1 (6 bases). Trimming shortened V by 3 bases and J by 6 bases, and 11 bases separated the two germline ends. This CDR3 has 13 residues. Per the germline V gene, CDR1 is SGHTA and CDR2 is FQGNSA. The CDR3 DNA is TGTGCCAGCAGCTTTTTAGGACAGTCTGAAGCTTTCTTT. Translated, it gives CASSFLGQSEAFF.

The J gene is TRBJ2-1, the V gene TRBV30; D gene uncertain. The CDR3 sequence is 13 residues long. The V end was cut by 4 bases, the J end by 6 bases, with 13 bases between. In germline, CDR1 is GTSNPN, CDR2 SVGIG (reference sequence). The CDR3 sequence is CAWTLARSNEQFF. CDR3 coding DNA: TGTGCCTGGACGTTAGCACGAAGCAATGAGCAGTTCTTC.

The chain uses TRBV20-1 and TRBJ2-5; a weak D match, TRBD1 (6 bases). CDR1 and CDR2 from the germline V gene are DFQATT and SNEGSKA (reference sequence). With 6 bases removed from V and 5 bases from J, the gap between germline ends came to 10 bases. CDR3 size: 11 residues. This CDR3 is CSAPGHETQYF. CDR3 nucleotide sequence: TGCAGTGCCCCGGGACACGAGACCCAGTACTTC.

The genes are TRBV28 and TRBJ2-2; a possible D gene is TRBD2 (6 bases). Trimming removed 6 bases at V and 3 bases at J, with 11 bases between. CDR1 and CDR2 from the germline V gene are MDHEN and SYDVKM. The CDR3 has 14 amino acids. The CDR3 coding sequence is TGTGCCAGCAGAACCCGGGGGTACACCGGGGAGCTGTTTTTT. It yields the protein CASRTRGYTGELFF. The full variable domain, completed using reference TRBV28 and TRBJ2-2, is DVKVTQSSRYLVKRTGEKVFLECVQDMDHENMFWYRQDPGLGLRLIYFSYDVKMKEKGDIPEGYSVSREKKERFSLILESASTNQTSMYLCASRTRGYTGELFFGEGSRLTVL.

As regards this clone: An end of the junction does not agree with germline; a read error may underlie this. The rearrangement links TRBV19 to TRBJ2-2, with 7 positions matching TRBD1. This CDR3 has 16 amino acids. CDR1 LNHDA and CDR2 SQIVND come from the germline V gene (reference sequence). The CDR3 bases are TGTGCCAGTAGTATCCTACCGGGACAGAACGCCGGGGAGCTGTTTTTT. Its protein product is CASSILPGQNAGELFF.